A single TCR beta chain is shown here with its context. Its antigen has not been determined. It has no much larger one-base neighbor in the sample; base qualities were not kept. This specimen comes from a study of blood T cell repertoires in COVID-19 (TCRdb year 2020). Turning to the overall study: Samples covering the acute and convalescent phases of COVID-19 were provided by collaborators in the United States, Italy and Spain. The material from the prospective study consisted of cDNA or gDNA derived from T cells, B-cell-depleted T cells, or PBMCs. Deeply sampled blood TCRbeta repertoires from subjects exposed to, actively infected with, or recovered from COVID-19 were included in the dataset. A freely available public database, intended as a resource for researchers studying the immune response to SARS-CoV-2, is where the repertoires were released. The samples were drawn from two sources: the first 160 participants of the ongoing ImmuneRACE study, and 1,254 subjects contributed by 6 global collaborators. Nearly every sample came with metadata listing a de-identified subject ID, COVID-19 status, age in years and sex. Where HLA class I and class II types were available, the types were taken from metadata supplied by the sample provider, not from assay-based typing. The paper as a whole reports these results and caveats: The amount of clinical and demographic metadata varied by source and participant and was provided uncurated.

TCRbeta CDR3 regions were amplified from genomic DNA using the immunoSEQ Assay, a bias-controlled multiplex PCR. The authors' analysis ran thus. The number of nucleated cells in each sample was estimated from the amplification of reference gene primers within the assay. To quantify the absolute abundance of each unique TCRbeta CDR3 rearrangement, sequence reads were collapsed and filtered. For each sample, productive Simpson clonality was calculated by taking the square root of Simpson's diversity index across productive rearrangements. Imported from immuneACCESS, the table was reduced by TCRdb to in-frame sequences with V and J called. These copies leave out some clones; in studies compared against another copy, an unresolved V gene accounts for under half, and the cause of the remainder is not known. The V and J calls and clone size were taken over from that table, and D and trimming were inferred from the DNA. The sample profile shows 35,000 to 55,000 clones; approximately 71% of them were found once. The top ten constitute less than 8% of the sample.

Each collaborating institution followed its own protocols to collect whole blood in K2EDTA tubes. For TCRbeta analysis, collaborator samples were shipped as frozen whole blood, as isolated PBMCs, or as DNA extracted from either sample type. The CDR3 has 17 amino acids, counting the end cysteine and phenylalanine. Only the CDR3 part of the read is kept: 51 bases, read in frame from the first base. From a lookup of the germline V gene (reference sequence), CDR1 and CDR2 are SGHNT and YYREEE. From V the trimming removes 4 bases and from J it removes 1 base, while the gene matches leave 2 bases of the junction unaccounted for.

The sample taken for sequencing was peripheral blood. The sequence came from a man at least 80 years old with acute or convalescent COVID-19. Recombination connected TRBV5-4 to TRBJ2-1; 16 bases in the junction line up with TRBD2. Here is the DNA: TGTGCCAGCAGCGCGGGACTAGCGGGAGGGTCCTACAATGAGCAGTTCTTC. Translated, this is CASSAGLAGGSYNEQFF.